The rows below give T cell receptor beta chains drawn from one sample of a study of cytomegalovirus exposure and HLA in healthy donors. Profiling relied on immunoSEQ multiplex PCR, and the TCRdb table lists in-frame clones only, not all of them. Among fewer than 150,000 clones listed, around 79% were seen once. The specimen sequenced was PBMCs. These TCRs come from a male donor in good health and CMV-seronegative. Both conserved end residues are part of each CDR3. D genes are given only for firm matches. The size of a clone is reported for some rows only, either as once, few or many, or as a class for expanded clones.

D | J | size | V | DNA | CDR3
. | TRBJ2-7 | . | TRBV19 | TGTGCCAGTAGGCGGGATCCAGCGGTCGGCGAGCAGTACTTC | CASRRDPAVGEQYF
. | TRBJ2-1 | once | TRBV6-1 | TGTGCCAGCAGGTCGGGACTCAACTACAATGAGCAGTTCTTC | CASRSGLNYNEQFF
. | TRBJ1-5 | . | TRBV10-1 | TGCGCCCCCTATCGGGGGGAAAAGCCCCAGCATTTT | CAPYRGEKPQHF
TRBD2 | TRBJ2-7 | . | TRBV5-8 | TGTGCCAGCAGCTTGGAGCGTAGCGGGAGCTACGAGCAGTACTTC | CASSLERSGSYEQYF
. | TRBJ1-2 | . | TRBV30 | TGTGCCTGGAGTGGGGGAAGGGGCCTTGGGCGCTATGGCTACACCTTC | CAWSGGRGLGRYGYTF
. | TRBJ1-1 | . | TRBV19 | TGTGCCAGTAGTTTTGCGGTTAACACTGAAGCTTTCTTT | CASSFAVNTEAFF
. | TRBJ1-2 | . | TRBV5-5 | TGTGCCAGCAGCTTAGAGGTATTCGTCGGCTACACCTTC | CASSLEVFVGYTF
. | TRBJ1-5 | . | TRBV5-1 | TGCGCCAGCACCCCAGGGGTCGGGCGCAATCAGCCCCAGCATTTT | CASTPGVGRNQPQHF
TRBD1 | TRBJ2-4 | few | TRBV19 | TGTGCCAGTAGATCAGTCGGACAGGGTATAGCCAAAAACATTCAGTACTTC | CASRSVGQGIAKNIQYF
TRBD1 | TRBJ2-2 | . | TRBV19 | TGTGCCAGTAGTATAGAGCTCCAGGGGGCGTCTGTTTATAACACCGGGGAGCTGTTTTTT | CASSIELQGASVYNTGELFF
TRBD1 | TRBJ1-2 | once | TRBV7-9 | TGTGCCAGCAGCCGACGGACAGGGGATCGGCCCTATGGCTACACCTTC | CASSRRTGDRPYGYTF
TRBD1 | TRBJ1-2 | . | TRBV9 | TGTGCCAGCAGCGTAGAACCCGGGACAGCGTATGGCTACACCTTC | CASSVEPGTAYGYTF
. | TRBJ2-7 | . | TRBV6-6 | TGTGCCAGCACCTTAAGCCAGGCATTCGGCGAGCAGTACTTC | CASTLSQAFGEQYF
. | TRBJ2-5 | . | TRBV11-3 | TGTGCCAGCAGCAAAGGGAGGCACCAAGAGACCCAGTACTTC | CASSKGRHQETQYF
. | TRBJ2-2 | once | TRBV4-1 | TGCGCCAGCAGCCTCATGGGGGGGAACACCGGGGAGCTGTTTTTT | CASSLMGGNTGELFF
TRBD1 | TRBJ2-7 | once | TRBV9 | TGTGCCAGCAGCGTCGGACAGGGGTGCGAGCAGTACTTC | CASSVGQGCEQYF
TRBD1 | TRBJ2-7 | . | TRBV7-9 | TGTGCCAGCAGACCAGGACAGGGGGCGGGCGAGCAGTACTTC | CASRPGQGAGEQYF
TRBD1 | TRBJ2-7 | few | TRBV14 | TGTGCCAGCAGCCGACAGGGGGCTTACGAGCAGTACTTC | CASSRQGAYEQYF
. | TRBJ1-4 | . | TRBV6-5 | TGTGCCAGCAGTTACGGCGCGGGGGGTAATGAAAAACTGTTTTTT | CASSYGAGGNEKLFF
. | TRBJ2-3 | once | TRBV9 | TGTGCCAGCAGCGTAGCGTCTAGCACAGATACGCAGTATTTT | CASSVASSTDTQYF
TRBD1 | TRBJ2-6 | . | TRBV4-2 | TGTGCCAGCAGCCGCCAGGGACAGGTACACTCTGGGGCCAACGTCCTGACTTTC | CASSRQGQVHSGANVLTF
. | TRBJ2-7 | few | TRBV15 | TGTGCCACCAGCAGAGACAGGGTCGAGGACGAGCAGTACTTC | CATSRDRVEDEQYF
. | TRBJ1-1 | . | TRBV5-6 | TGTGCCAGCAGCATTCAATTTCAGGAAAAAGCTGAAGCTTTCTTT | CASSIQFQEKAEAFF
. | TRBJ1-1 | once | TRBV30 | TGTGCCTGGAGTGGGGCCCCGCCGACTGAAGCTTTCTTT | CAWSGAPPTEAFF
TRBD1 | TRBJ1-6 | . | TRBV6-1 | TGTGCCAGCAGTGAACAGGGGGATAATTCACCCCTCCACTTT | CASSEQGDNSPLHF
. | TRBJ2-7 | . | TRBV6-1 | TGTGCCAGCAGTGAAATCGTACAGCTCGGCTCCTACGAGCAGTACTTC | CASSEIVQLGSYEQYF
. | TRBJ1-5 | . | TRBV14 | TGTGCCAGCAGCCCAGGGACTCGGGGAAATGAGCCCCAGCATTTT | CASSPGTRGNEPQHF
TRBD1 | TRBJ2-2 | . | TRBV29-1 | TGCAGCGTTGAAGAAGGGGGACAGGGGACCGGGGAGCTGTTTTTT | CSVEEGGQGTGELFF
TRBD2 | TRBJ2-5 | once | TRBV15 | TGTGCCACCAGCAGAGGAAGGAGGGCTAGCGGGGGCCAAGAGACCCAGTACTTC | CATSRGRRASGGQETQYF
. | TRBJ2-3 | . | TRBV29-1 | TGCAGCGTTGAGTGGCGGGGAGCAATAGCGCAGTATTTT | CSVEWRGAIAQYF
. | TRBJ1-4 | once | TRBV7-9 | TGTGCCAGCAGCTTACTAGGAGCAGAGGTGGGAAAACTGTTTTTT | CASSLLGAEVGKLFF
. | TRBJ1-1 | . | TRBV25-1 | TGTGCCAGCAGTGATACGGACACTGAAGCTTTCTTT | CASSDTDTEAFF